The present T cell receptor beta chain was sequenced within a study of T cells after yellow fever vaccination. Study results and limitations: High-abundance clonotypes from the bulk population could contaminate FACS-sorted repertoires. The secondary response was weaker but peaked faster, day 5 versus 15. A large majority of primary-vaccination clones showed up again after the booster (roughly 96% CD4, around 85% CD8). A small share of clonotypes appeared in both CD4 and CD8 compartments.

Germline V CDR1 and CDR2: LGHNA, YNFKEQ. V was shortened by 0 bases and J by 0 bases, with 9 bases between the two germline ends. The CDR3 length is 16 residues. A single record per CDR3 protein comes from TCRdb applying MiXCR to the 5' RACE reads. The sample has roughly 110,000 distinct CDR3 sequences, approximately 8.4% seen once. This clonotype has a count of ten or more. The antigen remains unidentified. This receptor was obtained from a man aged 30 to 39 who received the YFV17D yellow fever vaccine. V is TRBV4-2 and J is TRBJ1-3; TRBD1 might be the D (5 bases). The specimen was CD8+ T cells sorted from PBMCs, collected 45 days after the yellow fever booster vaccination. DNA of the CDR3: TGTGCCAGCAGCCAAGAACCCGGGGCCTCTGGAAACACCATATATTTT. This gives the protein CASSQEPGASGNTIYF.